A single T cell receptor beta chain is shown here with its context. In the original analysis: The assay estimated nucleated cells by amplifying reference gene primers. Measured with immunoSEQ multiplex PCR; TCRdb has only the in-frame clones, and not every one. V and J calls and clone size are copied from that table; D and trimming were computed from the DNA. This table holds 12,000 or so clones, 90% found once. The sample belongs to a study of blood T cell repertoires in COVID-19. Study background: The samples span acute and convalescent COVID-19 from the United States, Italy and Spain.

Input material: peripheral blood. This clonotype was obtained from a man between 65 and 80 years old with active COVID-19.

This CDR3 reads CASSALSQPQHF. As DNA, the CDR3 is TGTGCCAGCAGCGCTCTTAGTCAGCCCCAGCATTTT. The V and J genes are TRBV9 and TRBJ1-5; no clear D. Germline CDR1 reads SGDLS; CDR2 reads YYNGEE. The CDR3 contains 12 residues. The V end was cut by 3 bases, the J end by 6 bases, with 7 bases between.